This T cell receptor (beta chain) was profiled in a study of T cell responses to AZD1222 COVID-19 vaccine. At the level of the study: Pooling covered second doses at about 4 or about 12 weeks.

This clone is a singleton in its sample. Its matching antigen is unknown. Study findings and constraints: It should be noted that donors were predominantly white British and more often female, and clonal diversity was possibly underestimated. Reports say nearly half of spike-specific TCRs go after unmutated variant regions. No day 14 peak samples; only post-peak repertoires were characterized.

Libraries were prepared by immunoSEQ multiplex PCR; TCRdb keeps only in-frame clonotypes and omits some of them. Among tens of thousands of clones listed, around nine tenths were seen once. The length of the CDR3 is 13 residues. Germline trimming cut 5 bases from V and 8 bases from J; bases unmatched to any gene: 5. This chain connects TRBV12-3 or TRBV12-4 to TRBJ1-5; 8 positions agree with TRBD1. The clonotype originates from an adult in good health. The source material was peripheral blood, sampled on day 0 of AZD1222 vaccination. The CDR3 loop reads CASSIDRGKPQHF. The CDR3, as DNA: TGTGCCAGCAGTATAGACAGGGGAAAGCCCCAGCATTTT.